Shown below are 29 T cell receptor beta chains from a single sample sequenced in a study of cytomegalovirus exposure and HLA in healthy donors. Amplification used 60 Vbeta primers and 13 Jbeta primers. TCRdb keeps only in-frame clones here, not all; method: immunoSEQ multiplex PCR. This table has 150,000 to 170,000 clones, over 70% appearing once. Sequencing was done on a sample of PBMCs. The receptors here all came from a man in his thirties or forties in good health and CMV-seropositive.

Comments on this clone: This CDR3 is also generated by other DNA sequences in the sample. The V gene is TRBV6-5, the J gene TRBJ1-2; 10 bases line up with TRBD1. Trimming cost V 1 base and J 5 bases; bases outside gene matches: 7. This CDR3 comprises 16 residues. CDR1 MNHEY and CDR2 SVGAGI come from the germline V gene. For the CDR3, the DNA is TGTGCCAGCAGTTACTTACGGACAGGGGGGGGGTATGGCTACACCTTC. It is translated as CASSYLRTGGGYGYTF.

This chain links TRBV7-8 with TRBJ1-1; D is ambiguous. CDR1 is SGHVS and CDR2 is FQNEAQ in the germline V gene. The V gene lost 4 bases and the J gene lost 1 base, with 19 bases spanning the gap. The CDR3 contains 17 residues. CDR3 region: CASSYFRGGRENTEAFF. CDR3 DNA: TGTGCCAGCAGCTATTTCCGCGGTGGGCGGGAGAACACTGAAGCTTTCTTT.

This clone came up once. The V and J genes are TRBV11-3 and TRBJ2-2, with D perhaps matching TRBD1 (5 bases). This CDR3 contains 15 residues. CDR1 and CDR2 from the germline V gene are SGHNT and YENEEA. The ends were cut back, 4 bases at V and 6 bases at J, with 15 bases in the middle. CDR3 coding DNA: TGTGCCAGCAGCTCCAGGGCCTCATCAGCCGGGGAGCTGTTTTTT. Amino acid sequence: CASSSRASSAGELFF.

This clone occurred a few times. CDR3 bases: TGTGCCAGCAGCGTAGGTTCAGGGGGCGTGAACTACGAGCAGTACTTC. Translation: CASSVGSGGVNYEQYF. The chain couples TRBV9 to TRBJ2-7, with 8 bases fitting TRBD1. The CDR3 length is 16 residues. The germline V gene has CDR1 SGDLS and CDR2 YYNGEE. Germline trimming cut 0 bases from V and 3 bases from J; bases unmatched to any gene: 8.

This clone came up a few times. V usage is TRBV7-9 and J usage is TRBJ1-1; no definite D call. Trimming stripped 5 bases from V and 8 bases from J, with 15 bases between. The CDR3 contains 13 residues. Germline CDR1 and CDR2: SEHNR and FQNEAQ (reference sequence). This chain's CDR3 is CASSPRGDTEAFF. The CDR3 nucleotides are TGTGCCAGCAGCCCCCGGGGAGATACCGAAGCTTTCTTT.

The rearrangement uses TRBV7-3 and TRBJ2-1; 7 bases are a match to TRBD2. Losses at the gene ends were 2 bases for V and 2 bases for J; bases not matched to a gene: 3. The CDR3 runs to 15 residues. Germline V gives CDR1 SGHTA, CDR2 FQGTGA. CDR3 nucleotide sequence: TGTGCCAGCAGCTTATCCAGCGGGACCTACAATGAGCAGTTCTTC. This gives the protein CASSLSSGTYNEQFF.

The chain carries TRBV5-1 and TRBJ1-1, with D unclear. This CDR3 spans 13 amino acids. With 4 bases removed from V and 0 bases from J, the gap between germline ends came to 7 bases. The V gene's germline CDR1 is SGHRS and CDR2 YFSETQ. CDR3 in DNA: TGCGCCAGCAGCATTAGTCTGAACACTGAAGCTTTCTTT. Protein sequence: CASSISLNTEAFF.

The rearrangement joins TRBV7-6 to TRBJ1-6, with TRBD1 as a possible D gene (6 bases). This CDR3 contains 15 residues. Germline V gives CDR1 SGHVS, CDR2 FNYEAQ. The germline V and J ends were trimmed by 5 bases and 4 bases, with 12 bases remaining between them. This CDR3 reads CASSRAQGYNSPLHF. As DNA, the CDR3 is TGTGCCAGCAGCCGAGCGCAGGGGTATAATTCACCCCTCCACTTT.

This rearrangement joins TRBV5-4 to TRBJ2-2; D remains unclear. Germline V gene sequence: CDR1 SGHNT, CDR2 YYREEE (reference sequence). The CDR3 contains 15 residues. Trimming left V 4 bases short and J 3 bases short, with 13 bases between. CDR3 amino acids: CASSPIVGDTGELFF. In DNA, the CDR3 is TGTGCCAGCAGCCCCATTGTGGGCGACACCGGGGAGCTGTTTTTT.

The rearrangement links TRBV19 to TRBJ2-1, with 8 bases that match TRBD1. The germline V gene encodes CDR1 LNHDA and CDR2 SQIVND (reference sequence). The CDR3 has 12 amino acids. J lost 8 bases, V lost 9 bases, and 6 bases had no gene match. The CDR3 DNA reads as TGTGCCAGGGGCAACAGGGGGGATGAGCAGTTCTTC. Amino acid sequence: CARGNRGDEQFF.

This CDR3 reads CASSQDRTGGLYGYTF. The CDR3 DNA sequence: TGTGCCAGCAGCCAAGATCGGACAGGGGGCTTATATGGCTACACCTTC. This chain links TRBV14 with TRBJ1-2, with 11 bases identical to TRBD1. The germline V gene has CDR1 SGHDN and CDR2 FVKESK. The CDR3 extends over 16 amino acids. The V segment lost 0 bases and the J segment 5 bases; nucleotides outside the gene matches: 5.

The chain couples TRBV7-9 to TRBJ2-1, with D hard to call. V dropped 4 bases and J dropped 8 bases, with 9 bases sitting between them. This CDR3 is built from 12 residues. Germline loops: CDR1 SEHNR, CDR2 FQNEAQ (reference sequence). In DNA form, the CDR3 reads TGTGCCAGCAGCTCCCAGTCCGATGAGCAGTTCTTC. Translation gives CASSSQSDEQFF.

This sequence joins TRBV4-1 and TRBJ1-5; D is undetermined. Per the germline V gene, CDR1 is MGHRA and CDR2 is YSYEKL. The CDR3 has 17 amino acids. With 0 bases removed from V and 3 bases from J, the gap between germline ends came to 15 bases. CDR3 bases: TGCGCCAGCAGCCAAGATAGCCTGAAGAATTTCAATCAGCCCCAGCATTTT. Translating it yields CASSQDSLKNFNQPQHF.

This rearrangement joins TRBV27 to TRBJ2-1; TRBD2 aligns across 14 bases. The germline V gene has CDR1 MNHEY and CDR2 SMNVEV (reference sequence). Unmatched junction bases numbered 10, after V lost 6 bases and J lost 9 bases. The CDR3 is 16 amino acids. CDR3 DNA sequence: TGTGCCAGCAGAAAAAAGGGACTAGCGGGAGCTTCTGAGCAGTTCTTC. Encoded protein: CASRKKGLAGASEQFF.

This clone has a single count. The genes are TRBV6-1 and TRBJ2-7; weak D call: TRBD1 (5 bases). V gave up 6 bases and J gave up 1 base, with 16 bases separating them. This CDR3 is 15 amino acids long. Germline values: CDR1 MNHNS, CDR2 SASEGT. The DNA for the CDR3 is TGTGCCAGCAGGGGCAGGGCGGAACCTTCCTACGAGCAGTACTTC. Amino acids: CASRGRAEPSYEQYF.

The CDR3 DNA reads TGTGCCAGCAGCGCCGTCGGACAGGGCGGTGGCTACACCTTC. It is translated as CASSAVGQGGGYTF. V and J are TRBV9 and TRBJ1-2, with TRBD1 matching 8 bases. Germline CDR1 is SGDLS and CDR2 is YYNGEE. The V segment lost 3 bases and the J segment 7 bases; nucleotides outside the gene matches: 8. This CDR3 comprises 14 residues.

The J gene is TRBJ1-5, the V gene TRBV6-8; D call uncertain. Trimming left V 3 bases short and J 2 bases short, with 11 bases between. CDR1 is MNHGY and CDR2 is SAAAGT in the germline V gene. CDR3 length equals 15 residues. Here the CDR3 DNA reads TGTGCCAGCAGTTATTTAGACTATTGCAATCAGCCCCAGCATTTT. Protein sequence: CASSYLDYCNQPQHF.

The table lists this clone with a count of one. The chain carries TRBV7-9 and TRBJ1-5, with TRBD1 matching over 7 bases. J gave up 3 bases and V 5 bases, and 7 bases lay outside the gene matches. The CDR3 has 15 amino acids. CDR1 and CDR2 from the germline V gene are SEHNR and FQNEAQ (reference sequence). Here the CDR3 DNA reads TGTGCCAGCAGCGAAAATCAGGGGGACAATCAGCCCCAGCATTTT. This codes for CASSENQGDNQPQHF.

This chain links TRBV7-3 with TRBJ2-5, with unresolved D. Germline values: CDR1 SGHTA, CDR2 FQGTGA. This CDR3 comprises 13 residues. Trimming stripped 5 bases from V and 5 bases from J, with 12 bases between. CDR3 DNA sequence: TGTGCCAGCAGCCCTTTTTCACGGGAGACCCAGTACTTC. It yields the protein CASSPFSRETQYF.

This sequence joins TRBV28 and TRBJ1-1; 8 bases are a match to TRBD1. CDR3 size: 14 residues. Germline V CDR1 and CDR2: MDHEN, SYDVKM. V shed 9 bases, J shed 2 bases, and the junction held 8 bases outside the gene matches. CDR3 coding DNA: TGTGCCAGTAAGACGACAGGGGATAACACTGAAGCTTTCTTT. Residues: CASKTTGDNTEAFF.

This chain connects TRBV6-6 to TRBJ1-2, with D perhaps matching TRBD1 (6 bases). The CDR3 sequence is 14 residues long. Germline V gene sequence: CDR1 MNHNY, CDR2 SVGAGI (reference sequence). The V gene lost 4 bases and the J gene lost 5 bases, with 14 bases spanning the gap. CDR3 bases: TGTGCCAGCAGTTCTTTAGACAGGATTTATGGCTACACCTTC. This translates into CASSSLDRIYGYTF.

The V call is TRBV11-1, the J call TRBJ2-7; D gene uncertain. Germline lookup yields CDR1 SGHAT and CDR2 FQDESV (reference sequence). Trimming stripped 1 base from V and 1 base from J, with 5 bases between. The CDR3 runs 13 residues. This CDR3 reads CASSLDFSYEQYF. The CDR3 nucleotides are TGTGCCAGCAGCTTAGACTTTTCCTACGAGCAGTACTTC.

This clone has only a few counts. The CDR3 reads CSVGRANTEAFF. As DNA, the CDR3 is TGCAGCGTTGGCAGGGCAAACACTGAAGCTTTCTTT. The chain is built from TRBV29-1 and TRBJ1-1; possible D gene TRBD1, 5 bases. The length of the CDR3 is 12 residues. V gave up 4 bases and J gave up 2 bases, with 8 bases separating them. Germline values: CDR1 SQVTM, CDR2 ANQGSEA.

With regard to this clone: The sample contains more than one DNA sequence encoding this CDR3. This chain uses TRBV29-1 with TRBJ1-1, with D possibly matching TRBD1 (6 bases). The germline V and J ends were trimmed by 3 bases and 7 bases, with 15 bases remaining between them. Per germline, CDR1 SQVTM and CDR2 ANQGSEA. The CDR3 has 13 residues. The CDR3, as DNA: TGCAGCGTTGATTCGGGGGGCGCTGTTGAAGCTTTCTTT. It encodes CSVDSGGAVEAFF. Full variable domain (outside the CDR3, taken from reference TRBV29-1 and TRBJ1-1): SAVISQKPSRDICQRGTSLTIQCQVDSQVTMMFWYRQQPGQSLTLIATANQGSEATYESGFVIDKFPISRPNLTFSTLTVSNMSPEDSSIYLCSVDSGGAVEAFFGQGTRLTVV.

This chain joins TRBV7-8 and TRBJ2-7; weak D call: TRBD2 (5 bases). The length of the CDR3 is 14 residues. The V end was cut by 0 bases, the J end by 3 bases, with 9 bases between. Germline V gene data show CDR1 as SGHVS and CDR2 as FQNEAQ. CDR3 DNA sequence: TGTGCCAGCAGCTTAGCGAGGGCAGACTACGAGCAGTACTTC. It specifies CASSLARADYEQYF.

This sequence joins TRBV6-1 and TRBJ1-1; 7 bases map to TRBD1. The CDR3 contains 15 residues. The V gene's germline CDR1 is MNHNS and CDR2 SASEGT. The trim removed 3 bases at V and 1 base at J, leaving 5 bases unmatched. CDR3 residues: CASSDVSGGNTEAFF. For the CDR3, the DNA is TGTGCCAGCAGTGACGTCTCAGGGGGGAACACTGAAGCTTTCTTT.

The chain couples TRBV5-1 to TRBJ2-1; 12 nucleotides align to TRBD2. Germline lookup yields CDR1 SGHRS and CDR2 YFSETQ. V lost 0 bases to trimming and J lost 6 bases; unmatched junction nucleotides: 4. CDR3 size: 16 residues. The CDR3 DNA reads TGCGCCAGCAGCTTGGCGACTAGCGGGGGTCCCAATGAGCAGTTCTTC. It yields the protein CASSLATSGGPNEQFF.

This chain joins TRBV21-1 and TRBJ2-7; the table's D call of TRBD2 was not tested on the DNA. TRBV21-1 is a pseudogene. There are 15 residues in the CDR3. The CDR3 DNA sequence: TGTGCCAGCAGCAAAGTTAGCGGGAGCTCCTACGAGCAGTACTTC. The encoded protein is CASSKVSGSSYEQYF.

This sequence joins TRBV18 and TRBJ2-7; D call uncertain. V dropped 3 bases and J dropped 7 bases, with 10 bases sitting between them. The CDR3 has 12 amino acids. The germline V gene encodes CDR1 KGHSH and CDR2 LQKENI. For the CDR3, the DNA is TGTGCCAGCTCACCCGAGGTTTATGAGCAGTACTTC. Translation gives CASSPEVYEQYF.